The 27 T cell receptor beta chains below were found in one sample sequenced in a study of cytomegalovirus exposure and HLA in healthy donors. The PCR employed 60 Vbeta primers together with 13 Jbeta primers. The assay was immunoSEQ multiplex PCR, and TCRdb's table has in-frame clones only and misses some. The sample records about 140,000 clones, 55% to 75% being singletons. The sequenced sample consisted of PBMCs. These TCRs come from a man in his fifties in good health and CMV-seropositive.

The rearrangement joins TRBV7-2 to TRBJ2-7, with 9 bases that match TRBD1. V shed 5 bases, J shed 5 bases, and the junction held 16 bases outside the gene matches. Germline V lookup: CDR1 SGHTA, CDR2 FQGNSA. CDR3 size: 17 residues. As DNA, the CDR3 is TGTGCCAGCAGCCAAAGGCGCGGGGGACAGGGTTTCCACGAGCAGTACTTC. Its translation is CASSQRRGGQGFHEQYF.

This clone was found a few times. V usage is TRBV7-2 and J usage is TRBJ2-7, with TRBD2 matching over 10 bases. V was clipped by 1 base and J by 5 bases; unmatched bases: 8. The CDR3 is made up of 16 amino acids. CDR1 and CDR2 (germline): SGHTA, FQGNSA. This chain's CDR3 is CASSLGVLAGVNEQYF. DNA for the CDR3: TGTGCCAGCAGCTTAGGGGTCCTAGCGGGAGTCAACGAGCAGTACTTC.

The CDR3 nucleotides are TGTGCCAGCAGACTTACAGGAGGGTACCAAGAGACCCAGTACTTC. It encodes CASRLTGGYQETQYF. The V and J genes are TRBV6-5 and TRBJ2-5, with D perhaps TRBD2 (6 bases). Trimming left V 6 bases short and J 0 bases short, with 14 bases between. The CDR3 contains 15 residues. CDR1 is MNHEY and CDR2 is SVGAGI in the germline V gene.

This clone was recorded a few times. This chain uses TRBV14 with TRBJ2-3; maybe TRBD2 (6 bases). Per the germline V gene, CDR1 is SGHDN and CDR2 is FVKESK. Deletions cut 2 bases from V and 0 bases from J, with 18 bases between. CDR3 length: 18 amino acids. Written as DNA, the CDR3 is TGTGCCAGCAGCCAAAATCTTGCGGCGGGGACTAGCACAGATACGCAGTATTTT. Its protein product is CASSQNLAAGTSTDTQYF.

Only one count was recorded for this clone. The V gene is TRBV7-2, the J gene TRBJ2-1, with TRBD1 identical over 9 bases. The trim removed 6 bases at V and 7 bases at J, leaving 7 bases unmatched. The germline V gene encodes CDR1 SGHTA and CDR2 FQGNSA. The length of the CDR3 is 14 residues. The CDR3 DNA is TGTGCCAGCAGTACCGGGACAGGGAGTAATGAGCAGTTCTTC. It encodes CASSTGTGSNEQFF.

The genes are TRBV25-1 and TRBJ2-7; 7 positions agree with TRBD2. The length of the CDR3 is 14 residues. Germline-derived CDR1 and CDR2 are MGHDK and SYGVNS. V shed 3 bases and J 0 bases; nucleotides not matched to a gene: 2. The CDR3 coding sequence is TGTGCCAGCAGTGACAGGGAGGGCTCCTACGAGCAGTACTTC. It translates to CASSDREGSYEQYF.

The V call is TRBV5-6, the J call TRBJ1-3, with 7 bases fitting TRBD2. The end of the DNA aligns better with TRBJ2-2, so the J call may be wrong. Germline loops: CDR1 SGHDT, CDR2 YYEEEE. The length of the CDR3 is 16 residues. CDR3 loop: CASSFGGAGNAGELFF. The CDR3 region has the DNA TGTGCCAGCAGCTTCGGCGGAGCGGGGAATGCCGGGGAGCTGTTTTTT.

This chain connects TRBV14 to TRBJ2-1, with D possibly matching TRBD2 (5 bases). The germline V and J ends were trimmed by 5 bases and 6 bases, with 20 bases remaining between them. This CDR3 is 16 amino acids long. Germline V gives CDR1 SGHDN, CDR2 FVKESK. Here the CDR3 reads CASSATVRLIFNEQFF. The CDR3 coding sequence is TGTGCCAGCAGCGCAACGGTCAGACTAATTTTCAATGAGCAGTTCTTC.

The CDR3 loop reads CASSTSGGGEQYF. As DNA, the CDR3 is TGTGCCAGCTCGACTAGCGGAGGCGGGGAGCAGTACTTC. The chain is built from TRBV18 and TRBJ2-7; 9 positions match TRBD2. V was pared by 6 bases and J by 7 bases, with 7 bases of the junction left unmatched. The CDR3 runs to 13 residues. The germline gives CDR1 KGHSH, CDR2 LQKENI.

This rearrangement joins TRBV11-1 to TRBJ1-1; the D gene is possibly TRBD1 (5 bases). Germline lookup yields CDR1 SGHAT and CDR2 FQDESV (reference sequence). Trimming removed 4 bases from V and 5 bases from J, with 11 bases in between. CDR3 size: 13 residues. The CDR3: CASSSWEGTEAFF. Written as DNA, the CDR3 is TGTGCCAGCAGCTCCTGGGAGGGGACTGAAGCTTTCTTT.

This clone was counted once. V and J are TRBV7-9 and TRBJ2-2, with D tentatively TRBD2 (5 bases). Germline loops: CDR1 SEHNR, CDR2 FQNEAQ (reference sequence). The V end lost 6 bases, the J end lost 3 bases, and 11 bases lay between the germline ends. CDR3 length: 14 amino acids. The CDR3 DNA reads as TGTGCCAGCAGTAAGGGCGGGTACACCGGGGAGCTGTTTTTT. As protein: CASSKGGYTGELFF. The full variable domain, with the rest looked up from reference TRBV7-9 and TRBJ2-2, is DTGVSQNPRHKITKRGQNVTFRCDPISEHNRLYWYRQTLGQGPEFLTYFQNEAQLEKSRLLSDRFSAERPKGSFSTLEIQRTEQGDSAMYLCASSKGGYTGELFFGEGSRLTVL.

This clone was counted only a few times. The V gene is TRBV10-3, the J gene TRBJ2-5, with D possibly being TRBD1 (6 bases). The CDR3 spans 14 residues. Trimming stripped 3 bases from V and 1 base from J, with 9 bases between. In germline, CDR1 is ENHRY, CDR2 SYGVKD. CDR3 residues: CAISERQVQETQYF. In DNA, the CDR3 is TGTGCCATCAGTGAACGACAGGTCCAAGAGACCCAGTACTTC.

The chain has TRBV7-2 and TRBJ2-3; 9 nucleotides agree with TRBD2. This CDR3 spans 16 amino acids. The germline gives CDR1 SGHTA, CDR2 FQGNSA. J was trimmed by 5 bases and V by 2 bases; bases with no gene match: 8. The CDR3 DNA is TGTGCCAGCAGCTTAAATTTAGCGGGAGTTAGAGATACGCAGTATTTT. Its protein is CASSLNLAGVRDTQYF.

The chain has TRBV4-1 and TRBJ1-1; D call uncertain. Trimming left V 6 bases short and J 4 bases short, with 15 bases between. The germline CDR1 and CDR2 sequences are MGHRA and YSYEKL. The length of the CDR3 is 14 residues. In DNA form, the CDR3 reads TGCGCCAGCAGTCCAAGCCGTCTTCCCACTGAAGCTTTCTTT. It translates to CASSPSRLPTEAFF.

This clone was recorded a few times. CDR3 amino acids: CASSTAGRTGELFF. The CDR3 region has the DNA TGTGCCAGCAGCACAGCTGGAAGAACCGGGGAGCTGTTTTTT. The chain has TRBV6-1 and TRBJ2-2, with D hard to call. With 6 bases removed from V and 5 bases from J, the gap between germline ends came to 13 bases. The CDR3 length is 14 residues. The germline V gene encodes CDR1 MNHNS and CDR2 SASEGT.

The chain joins TRBV5-6 to TRBJ1-2; D gene unclear. This CDR3 is built from 16 residues. The germline gives CDR1 SGHDT, CDR2 YYEEEE. The V and J ends lost 4 bases and 0 bases respectively, with 16 bases between them. The CDR3 nucleotides read TGTGCCAGCAGCCTATTAGGCGGGGAAGCTAACTATGGCTACACCTTC. This gives the protein CASSLLGGEANYGYTF.

The chain couples TRBV7-9 to TRBJ1-1, with D possibly TRBD1 on 6 matching bases. Germline CDR1 reads SEHNR; CDR2 reads FQNEAQ (reference sequence). V shed 5 bases and J shed 3 bases, with 16 bases lying between them. The CDR3 totals 15 residues. The CDR3 spells CASSPRLGADTEAFF. The DNA of the CDR3 is TGTGCCAGCAGCCCCCGGTTGGGGGCTGACACTGAAGCTTTCTTT.

The chain joins TRBV6-5 to TRBJ2-5, with 13 bases fitting TRBD2. CDR1 is MNHEY and CDR2 is SVGAGI in the germline V gene. The V gene end was trimmed by 6 bases and the J gene end by 7 bases; junction bases not matched to a gene: 8. The CDR3 runs to 15 residues. The CDR3 loop reads CASRATSGGSGTQYF. Here the CDR3 DNA reads TGTGCCAGCAGGGCGACTAGCGGGGGGTCCGGGACCCAGTACTTC.

The gene calls are TRBV7-2 and TRBJ2-1, with TRBD2 matching over 10 bases. The trim removed 6 bases at V and 4 bases at J, leaving 6 bases unmatched. CDR3 length equals 15 residues. Germline CDR1 reads SGHTA; CDR2 reads FQGNSA. The CDR3 spells CASRRGLAEYNEQFF. CDR3 coding DNA: TGTGCCAGCAGACGTGGACTAGCGGAATACAATGAGCAGTTCTTC.

V gene TRBV19 combines with J gene TRBJ2-1; D possibly corresponds to TRBD1 (5 bases). Germline CDR1 reads LNHDA; CDR2 reads SQIVND (reference sequence). Trimming left V 3 bases short and J 6 bases short, with 12 bases between. The CDR3 is 14 residues long. The DNA for the CDR3 is TGTGCCAGTAGTATCCATAGGGGCGTCAATGAGCAGTTCTTC. Protein product: CASSIHRGVNEQFF.

The chain recombines TRBV19 with TRBJ1-2; no reliable D call. The length of the CDR3 is 12 residues. With 1 base removed from V and 3 bases from J, the gap between germline ends came to 3 bases. Germline loops: CDR1 LNHDA, CDR2 SQIVND (reference sequence). For the CDR3, the DNA is TGTGCCAGTAGTATAGTCGACTATGGCTACACCTTC. Translation gives CASSIVDYGYTF.

This sequence joins TRBV5-1 and TRBJ1-2, with TRBD1 identical over 9 bases. Germline CDR1 reads SGHRS; CDR2 reads YFSETQ. Trimming removed 4 bases from V and 3 bases from J; junction bases left unmatched: 7. This CDR3 contains 15 residues. CDR3 sequence reads: CASSADRGRYYGYTF. DNA for the CDR3: TGCGCCAGCAGCGCGGACAGGGGACGGTACTATGGCTACACCTTC.

The chain carries TRBV28 and TRBJ1-2; TRBD1 agrees at 7 bases. The germline CDR1 and CDR2 sequences are MDHEN and SYDVKM. This CDR3 has 18 amino acids. V lost 5 bases and J lost 4; bases outside the gene matches: 19. CDR3 DNA sequence: TGTGCCAGCAGTGACCCGGGACAGTACTCTGGTCCCTCCTATGGCTACACCTTC. Protein product: CASSDPGQYSGPSYGYTF.

The chain has TRBV4-1 and TRBJ2-3, with D perhaps TRBD2 (6 bases). Germline V lookup: CDR1 MGHRA, CDR2 YSYEKL. The V gene lost 1 base and the J gene lost 4 bases, with 18 bases spanning the gap. The CDR3 runs 17 residues. The chain's CDR3 is CASSQGDLGSGADTQYF. The CDR3 DNA sequence: TGCGCCAGCAGCCAAGGTGATCTGGGTAGCGGTGCAGATACGCAGTATTTT.

This chain uses TRBV5-1 with TRBJ2-1; TRBD2 aligns across 11 bases. The CDR3 spans 16 residues. Germline trimming cut 3 bases from V and 8 bases from J; bases unmatched to any gene: 10. Germline V gives CDR1 SGHRS, CDR2 YFSETQ. The CDR3 bases are TGCGCCAGCAGCTGGGGTACTAGCGGGGGTCACGATGAGCAGTTCTTC. The encoded protein is CASSWGTSGGHDEQFF.

This chain joins TRBV2 and TRBJ1-5; D is ambiguous. This CDR3 region has 14 residues. Looked up from germline, CDR1 is SNHLY and CDR2 is FYNNEI. V dropped 6 bases and J dropped 3 bases, with 12 bases sitting between them. CDR3 in amino acids: CASRDRVVNQPQHF. CDR3 sequence (DNA): TGTGCCAGCAGAGACCGGGTGGTCAATCAGCCCCAGCATTTT.

This chain joins TRBV5-1 and TRBJ2-5, with 12 bases matching TRBD2. V was clipped by 0 bases and J by 2 bases; unmatched bases: 8. The germline CDR1 and CDR2 sequences are SGHRS and YFSETQ. The CDR3 extends over 18 amino acids. The CDR3, as DNA: TGCGCCAGCAGCTTGGGGCCTAGCGGGGGGGCTGTTCAAGAGACCCAGTACTTC. Translating gives CASSLGPSGGAVQETQYF. The variable domain in full, completed from reference TRBV5-1 and TRBJ2-5, reads KAGVTQTPRYLIKTRGQQVTLSCSPISGHRSVSWYQQTPGQGLQFLFEYFSETQRNKGNFPGRFSGRQFSNSRSEMNVSTLELGDSALYLCASSLGPSGGAVQETQYFGPGTRLLVL.